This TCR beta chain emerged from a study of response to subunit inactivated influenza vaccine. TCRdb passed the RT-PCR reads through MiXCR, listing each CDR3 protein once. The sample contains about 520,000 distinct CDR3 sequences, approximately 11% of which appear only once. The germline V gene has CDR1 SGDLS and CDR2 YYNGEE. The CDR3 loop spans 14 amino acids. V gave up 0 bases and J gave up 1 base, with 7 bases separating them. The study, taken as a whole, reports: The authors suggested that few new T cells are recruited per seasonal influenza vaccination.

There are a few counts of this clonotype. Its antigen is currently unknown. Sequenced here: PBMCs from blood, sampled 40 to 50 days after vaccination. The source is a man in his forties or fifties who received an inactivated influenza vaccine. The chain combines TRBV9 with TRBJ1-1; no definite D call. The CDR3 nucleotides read TGTGCCAGCAGCGTAGGTGTAGGGAACACTGAAGCTTTCTTT. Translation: CASSVGVGNTEAFF.